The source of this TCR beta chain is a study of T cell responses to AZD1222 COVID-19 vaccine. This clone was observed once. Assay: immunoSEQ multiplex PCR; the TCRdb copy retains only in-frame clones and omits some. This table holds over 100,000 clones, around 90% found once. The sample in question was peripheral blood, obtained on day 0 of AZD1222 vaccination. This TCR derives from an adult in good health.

The chain's CDR3 is CASSLASGTSTDTQYF. In DNA form, the CDR3 reads TGTGCCAGCAGCTTGGCCAGCGGAACTAGCACAGATACGCAGTATTTT. This chain uses TRBV5-4 with TRBJ2-3, with D tentatively TRBD2 (5 bases). CDR1 is SGHNT, CDR2 YYREEE, per germline (reference sequence). V lost 0 bases and J 0 bases, leaving 11 bases between the germline ends. The length of the CDR3 is 16 residues.